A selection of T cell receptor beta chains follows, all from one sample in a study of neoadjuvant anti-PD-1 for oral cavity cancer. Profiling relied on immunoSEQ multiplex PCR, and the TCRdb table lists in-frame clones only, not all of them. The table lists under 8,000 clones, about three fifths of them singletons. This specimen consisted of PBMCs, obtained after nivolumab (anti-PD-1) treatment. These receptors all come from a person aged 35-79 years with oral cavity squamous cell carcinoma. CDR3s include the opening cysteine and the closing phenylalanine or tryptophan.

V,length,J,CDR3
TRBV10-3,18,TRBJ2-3,CAIRPGLAGGRDTDTQYF
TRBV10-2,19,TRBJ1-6,CASSESVRRLSSYNSPLHF
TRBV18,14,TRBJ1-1,CASSPPARNTEAFF
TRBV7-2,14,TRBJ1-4,CASSMDRANEKLFF
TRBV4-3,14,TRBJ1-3,CASSPDNGPNTIYF
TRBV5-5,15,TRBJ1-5,CASSLWVSSGQPQHF
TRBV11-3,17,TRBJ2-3,CASSLGSGTGVLDTQYF
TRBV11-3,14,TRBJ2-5,CASSLRGAKETQYF
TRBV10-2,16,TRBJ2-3,CASITRQGGGTDTQYF
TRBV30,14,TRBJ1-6,CAWDLKAGGSPLHF
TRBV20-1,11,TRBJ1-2,CSATGSYGYTF
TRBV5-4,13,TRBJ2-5,CASSLQEQETQYF
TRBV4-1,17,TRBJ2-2,CASSQDPRGGYTGELFF
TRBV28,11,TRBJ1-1,CASRVNTEAFF
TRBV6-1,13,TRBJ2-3,CASSDRETDTQYF
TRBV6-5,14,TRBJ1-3,CASIGGQSGNTIYF
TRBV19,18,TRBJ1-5,CASSNPALGTGRNQPQHF
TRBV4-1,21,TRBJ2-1,CASSQRPGTSGGSSSYNEQFF
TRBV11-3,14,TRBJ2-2,CASSLGTVTGELFF
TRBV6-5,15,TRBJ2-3,CASRNRGTGTDTQYF
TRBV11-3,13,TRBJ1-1,CASSFRGGTEAFF
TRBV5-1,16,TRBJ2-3,CASSLEIGQPRDTQYF
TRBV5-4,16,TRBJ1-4,CASSRSTGTVNEKLFF
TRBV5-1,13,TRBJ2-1,CASNVDSGIEQFF
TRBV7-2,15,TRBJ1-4,CASSLARGINEKLFF
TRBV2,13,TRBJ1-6,CASSIQYNSPLHF
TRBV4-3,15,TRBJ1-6,CASSQTTGVNSPLHF
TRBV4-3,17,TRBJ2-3,CASSQAPGAGGLDTQYF
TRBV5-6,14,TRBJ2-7,CASSRDRGTYEQYF